The source of this T cell receptor beta chain is a study of shared clonotypes between healthy human individuals. CD45RA-negative memory and CD45RA+ naive subsets were split from the CD4+ cells. The CDR3 totals 13 residues. In germline, CDR1 is SGHNT, CDR2 YYREEE (reference sequence). The V and J ends lost 5 bases and 5 bases respectively, with 14 bases between them. Profiling relied on immunoSEQ multiplex PCR, and the TCRdb table lists in-frame clones only, not all of them. This repertoire shows about 520,000 clones, approximately 95% found once; its top ten account for about 0.06%. General study results and limits: Non-shared clonotypes were found to have lower generation probabilities than the clonotypes that were shared by all four of the sorted-subset donors. Despite large depth, sorted-subset datasets appeared incompletely sequenced.

Remarks on this clone: Its antigen remains unknown.

Sequenced sample: naive CD4+ T cells sorted from blood. Described subset: CD45RA+ positively selected. The chain carries TRBV5-4 and TRBJ2-7, with a tentative D call TRBD2 (6 bases). This clonotype originated in a woman aged 25 to 45 in good health. The CDR3 DNA follows: TGTGCCAGCAGAGAGACTAGTTCCCACGAGCAGTACTTC. Amino acid sequence: CASRETSSHEQYF.